This TCR beta chain is from a study of T-cell reconstitution after alpha-beta-depleted transplantation in children listed by TCRdb under 2016. Background on the whole study: Using TCR repertoire profiling, the study quantitatively followed how T-cell immune reconstitution unfolded in children after TCRalphabeta/CD19-depleted allogeneic hematopoietic cell transplantation.

On the study overall, not on this receptor specifically: Over the following months the frequencies of hyperexpanded clones went down, and after one year T-cell counts and TCRbeta diversity were mostly credited to newly produced T cells. In some patients, the high TCRbeta diversity seen at day 60 was put down to recipient T cells and intrathymic progenitors that had survived conditioning. The apparently early alphabetaT-cell count recovery about two months after transplant was reportedly dependent on only several hundred rapidly expanded clones derived from non-depleted graft cells.

Explained via the paper, the treatment or condition label denotes: allogeneic hematopoietic cell transplantation with graft depleted of TCRalphabeta T cells and CD19 B cells. The transplant recipients were children given TCRalphabeta/CD19-depleted allogeneic hematopoietic cell grafts. This clonotype was observed many times. This clone's antigen is unknown. Per-base quality was not reported, and no clone a single base away is much larger than it. Library prep was done by PCR. The instrument given in TCRdb is Illumina HiSeq 2500. TCR libraries were prepared with molecular barcoding, using unique molecular identifiers to normalize TCRbeta repertoire quantification. TCRdb reanalyzed the raw reads on its own, using fastp at Q25 for trimming and MiXCR for clone calling, and kept in-frame beta chains. Each entry is one CDR3 protein sequence, shown with its most common DNA and genes. The sample includes fewer than 350,000 distinct CDR3 sequences, with 10% observed a single time. Approximately 7.6% of the sample is held by the ten biggest clonotypes.

The source of this sequence is a boy under two years old with acute myeloid leukemia, due to receive a stem cell transplant. This sample comprised PBMCs, obtained before TCRalphabeta/CD19-depleted stem cell transplant.

The CDR3 amino acid sequence is: CASSLSTAPPNTEAFF. The DNA reads TGTGCCAGCAGTTTATCGACAGCCCCACCGAACACTGAAGCTTTCTTT. The rearranged segments are TRBV27 and TRBJ1-1; matching of 5 bases hints at TRBD1 as the D gene. In the germline V gene (reference sequence), CDR1 corresponds to MNHEY and CDR2 to SMNVEV. Including the terminal cysteine and phenylalanine, the CDR3 comprises 16 residues. Left in the record is the CDR3 DNA by itself, 48 bases read in frame from the first base. The trim is 0 bases for V and 1 base for J, with a gap of 12 bases between the germline ends.